One sample yielded the 32 T cell receptor beta chains listed below, sequenced in a study of T cell responses to AZD1222 COVID-19 vaccine. The data were produced by immunoSEQ multiplex PCR, yet TCRdb's version contains in-frame clones alone and is incomplete. The repertoire holds roughly 140,000 clones, roughly 90% seen once, with roughly 1.6% in the top ten. The sequencing used peripheral blood, collected 28 days after the second AZD1222 dose. These receptors were taken from an adult who received the AZD1222 COVID-19 vaccine.

This clone occurred once. The DNA for the CDR3 is TGTGCCAGCAGCGCCTTGGGTTCAACTAATGAAAAACTGTTTTTT. Encoded protein: CASSALGSTNEKLFF. The chain is built from TRBV9 and TRBJ1-4; D gene uncertain. CDR1 is SGDLS, CDR2 YYNGEE, per germline. V was trimmed by 3 bases and J by 0 bases, leaving 9 bases between them. This CDR3 spans 15 amino acids.

V gene TRBV5-1 combines with J gene TRBJ1-6; D unclear. Deletions cut 0 bases from V and 8 bases from J, with 6 bases between. CDR1 and CDR2 (germline): SGHRS, YFSETQ. The CDR3 sequence is 13 residues long. CDR3 nucleotides: TGCGCCAGCAGCTTGGCGAGGGATTCACCCCTCCACTTT. It encodes CASSLARDSPLHF.

This clone was counted between two and nine times. This chain uses TRBV5-1 with TRBJ1-2; TRBD1 is a possible D gene (5 bases). CDR1 is SGHRS, CDR2 YFSETQ, per germline. This CDR3 is built from 15 residues. Trimming cost V 0 bases and J 0 bases, with 9 bases left between them. CDR3 in DNA: TGCGCCAGCAGCTTGGGCGGGGGGTCTAACTATGGCTACACCTTC. It is translated as CASSLGGGSNYGYTF. The full variable domain, in which reference TRBV5-1 and TRBJ1-2 provide the parts outside the CDR3, is KAGVTQTPRYLIKTRGQQVTLSCSPISGHRSVSWYQQTPGQGLQFLFEYFSETQRNKGNFPGRFSGRQFSNSRSEMNVSTLELGDSALYLCASSLGGGSNYGYTFGSGTRLTVV.

The chain recombines TRBV30 with TRBJ1-2; D gene ambiguous. V was shortened by 3 bases and J by 9 bases, with 11 bases between the two germline ends. This CDR3 has 11 residues. The germline V gene encodes CDR1 GTSNPN and CDR2 SVGIG (reference sequence). Here the CDR3 reads CAWSSPQSYTF. The DNA for the CDR3 is TGTGCCTGGAGCAGCCCCCAGAGCTACACCTTC.

The chain is built from TRBV11-2 and TRBJ2-7, with D possibly being TRBD1 (5 bases). The CDR3 totals 13 residues. Trimming cost V 9 bases and J 2 bases, with 14 bases left between them. CDR1 is SGHAT, CDR2 FQNNGV, per germline. The CDR3 bases are TGTGCCAGTAAGACAGTAGGAACCTACGAGCAGTACTTC. Translating it yields CASKTVGTYEQYF. The full variable domain, completed using reference TRBV11-2 and TRBJ2-7, is EAGVAQSPRYKIIEKRQSVAFWCNPISGHATLYWYQQILGQGPKLLIQFQNNGVVDDSQLPKDRFSAERLKGVDSTLKIQPAKLEDSAVYLCASKTVGTYEQYFGPGTRLTVT.

The chain uses TRBV6-5 and TRBJ2-5; no clear D. The CDR3 consists of 13 residues. V lost 2 bases, J lost 3 bases, and 7 bases lay in between. CDR1 MNHEY and CDR2 SVGAGI come from the germline V gene. CDR3 amino acids: CASSYGQKETQYF. The CDR3 bases are TGTGCCAGCAGTTACGGCCAAAAAGAGACCCAGTACTTC.

The rearrangement joins TRBV19 to TRBJ2-3, with 7 positions matching TRBD2. Germline CDR1 and CDR2: LNHDA and SQIVND (reference sequence). Trimming removed 3 bases from V and 6 bases from J; junction bases left unmatched: 3. The CDR3 is 13 residues long. The CDR3 reads CASSITGGDTQYF. The CDR3, as DNA: TGTGCCAGTAGTATCACCGGGGGGGATACGCAGTATTTT. The whole variable domain, remainder taken from reference TRBV19 and TRBJ2-3, is DGGITQSPKYLFRKEGQNVTLSCEQNLNHDAMYWYRQDPGQGLRLIYYSQIVNDFQKGDIAEGYSVSREKKESFPLTVTSAQKNPTAFYLCASSITGGDTQYFGPGTRLTVL.

This rearrangement joins TRBV3-1 (or the pseudogene TRBV3-2) to TRBJ1-1; a possible D gene is TRBD1 (6 bases). Per germline, CDR1 LGHDT and CDR2 YNNKEL (reference sequence). Trimming cost V 2 bases and J 1 base, with 11 bases left between them. The CDR3 extends over 15 amino acids. CDR3 sequence: CASSQRGGRNTEAFF. The CDR3 nucleotides read TGTGCCAGCAGCCAACGAGGGGGGAGGAACACTGAAGCTTTCTTT.

The chain links TRBV7-2 to TRBJ1-2; no firm D call. The CDR3 totals 14 residues. Germline V lookup: CDR1 SGHTA, CDR2 FQGNSA. The V gene lost 5 bases and the J gene lost 3 bases, with 13 bases spanning the gap. The CDR3 loop is CASSRPDGYYGYTF. In DNA form, the CDR3 reads TGTGCCAGCAGCCGTCCCGACGGATACTATGGCTACACCTTC.

This clone was picked up one time. V is TRBV9 and J is TRBJ2-5, with 7 bases matching TRBD1. Germline assignment: CDR1 SGDLS and CDR2 YYNGEE. V lost 0 bases to trimming and J lost 1 base; unmatched junction nucleotides: 9. The CDR3 extends over 17 amino acids. CDR3 in amino acids: CASSVGDAGGFQETQYF. The DNA of the CDR3 is TGTGCCAGCAGCGTAGGTGATGCAGGGGGTTTCCAAGAGACCCAGTACTTC.

The rearrangement links TRBV10-3 to TRBJ2-5; TRBD2 matches 9 bases. The length of the CDR3 is 16 residues. With V trimmed by 3 bases and J by 2 bases, 7 bases remained unmatched. Germline V gene data show CDR1 as ENHRY and CDR2 as SYGVKD. The CDR3 DNA sequence: TGTGCCATCAGTGATTCGGCGGGGGGGCGTCAAGAGACCCAGTACTTC. Encoded protein: CAISDSAGGRQETQYF.

This clone was seen once. The CDR3: CAISGSGQPSPLHF. DNA of the CDR3: TGTGCCATCAGTGGCTCGGGTCAGCCTTCACCCCTCCACTTT. The chain employs TRBV10-3 and TRBJ1-6; D unclear. The germline CDR1 and CDR2 sequences are ENHRY and SYGVKD. This CDR3 has 14 amino acids. V was shortened by 4 bases and J by 9 bases, with 13 bases between the two germline ends.

The gene calls are TRBV18 and TRBJ2-2; TRBD1 or TRBD2 may be the D gene (5 bases each). Per the germline V gene, CDR1 is KGHSH and CDR2 is LQKENI. CDR3 length: 16 residues. V was pared by 0 bases and J by 0 bases, with 8 bases between. The CDR3 reads CASSPPGTANTGELFF. In nucleotides, the CDR3 is TGTGCCAGCTCACCACCCGGGACGGCGAACACCGGGGAGCTGTTTTTT.

V usage is TRBV15 and J usage is TRBJ1-5; D is undetermined. Germline V CDR1 and CDR2: LNHNV, YYDKDF (reference sequence). The V end lost 3 bases, the J end lost 5 bases, and 8 bases lay between the germline ends. This CDR3 is 13 amino acids long. The CDR3 reads CATSSGEYQPQHF. CDR3 sequence (DNA): TGTGCCACCAGCAGCGGGGAGTATCAGCCCCAGCATTTT.

The chain joins TRBV19 to TRBJ1-5; possible D gene TRBD1, 5 bases. Germline CDR1 and CDR2: LNHDA and SQIVND (reference sequence). Trimming removed 1 base at V and 7 bases at J, with 11 bases between. The CDR3 is made up of 14 amino acids. The CDR3 DNA follows: TGTGCCAGTAGTATAGTTTCGGGGGTACAGCCCCAGCATTTT. This encodes CASSIVSGVQPQHF. Drawing the rest from reference TRBV19 and TRBJ1-5, the complete variable domain is DGGITQSPKYLFRKEGQNVTLSCEQNLNHDAMYWYRQDPGQGLRLIYYSQIVNDFQKGDIAEGYSVSREKKESFPLTVTSAQKNPTAFYLCASSIVSGVQPQHFGDGTRLSIL.

The J gene is TRBJ2-1, the V gene TRBV9; 7 bases map to TRBD1. This CDR3 is 15 amino acids long. J was trimmed by 0 bases and V by 4 bases; bases with no gene match: 4. Germline CDR1 reads SGDLS; CDR2 reads YYNGEE. The CDR3 DNA is TGTGCCAGCAGCCTCCGGGACAGCTCCTACAATGAGCAGTTCTTC. It encodes CASSLRDSSYNEQFF.

This chain uses TRBV6-6 with TRBJ2-7, with 10 bases lining up with TRBD1. CDR1 and CDR2 from the germline V gene are MNHNY and SVGAGI (reference sequence). This CDR3 is 15 amino acids long. V dropped 6 bases and J dropped 2; count of bases not matched to a gene: 7. The CDR3 region is CASSLPGQGTYEQYF. In nucleotides, the CDR3 is TGTGCCAGCAGCCTACCGGGACAGGGGACCTACGAGCAGTACTTC.

V is TRBV7-6 and J is TRBJ2-1; D possibly matches TRBD1 or TRBD2 (5 bases each). V dropped 5 bases and J dropped 5 bases, with 19 bases sitting between them. The CDR3 is 16 residues long. In germline, CDR1 is SGHVS, CDR2 FNYEAQ. CDR3 nucleotides: TGTGCCAGCAGCCCTTACTCGGGGACGACCAACAATGAGCAGTTCTTC. As protein: CASSPYSGTTNNEQFF.

V is TRBV5-1 and J is TRBJ2-5, with 8 bases fitting TRBD2. CDR3 length: 15 residues. Germline values: CDR1 SGHRS, CDR2 YFSETQ. Trimming cost V 8 bases and J 4 bases; bases outside gene matches: 13. The CDR3 reads CASQTAGEVIETQYF. The CDR3 DNA reads as TGCGCCAGTCAGACAGCGGGGGAGGTAATAGAGACCCAGTACTTC.

This chain uses TRBV9 with TRBJ2-7; 7 bases are a match to TRBD1. There are 14 residues in the CDR3. V gave up 3 bases and J gave up 6 bases; unmatched junction bases: 9. Germline V lookup: CDR1 SGDLS, CDR2 YYNGEE. In nucleotides, the CDR3 is TGTGCCAGCAGCGAGTCCCTTACAGGGGCCGAGCAGTACTTC. Amino acids: CASSESLTGAEQYF.

This clone was picked up a small number of times. This chain joins TRBV5-5 and TRBJ2-7, with a weak D call TRBD2 (5 bases). The CDR3 runs 11 residues. Germline CDR1 SGHKS, CDR2 YYEKEE (reference sequence). V was trimmed by 6 bases and J by 6 bases, leaving 10 bases between them. The CDR3 is CASNAGSEQYF. CDR3 in DNA: TGTGCCAGCAATGCGGGCTCCGAGCAGTACTTC.

The chain joins TRBV27 to TRBJ1-1, with a possible D match to TRBD1 (6 bases). Trimming removed 7 bases at V and 0 bases at J, with 12 bases between. Germline V gene sequence: CDR1 MNHEY, CDR2 SMNVEV (reference sequence). CDR3 length equals 14 residues. The CDR3 sequence: CASKKDRMNTEAFF. The CDR3 DNA reads as TGTGCCAGCAAAAAGGACAGAATGAACACTGAAGCTTTCTTT.

V usage is TRBV5-1 and J usage is TRBJ2-1, with 12 bases that match TRBD2. The CDR3 is made up of 14 amino acids. The ends lost 6 bases at V and 4 bases at J; junction bases unmatched: 2. In germline, CDR1 is SGHRS, CDR2 YFSETQ. CDR3 region: CASKGTSGYNEQFF. CDR3 coding DNA: TGCGCCAGCAAAGGGACTAGCGGGTACAATGAGCAGTTCTTC.

The chain combines TRBV6-1 with TRBJ2-3; TRBD2 matches at 9 bases. Germline V CDR1 and CDR2: MNHNS, SASEGT. This CDR3 comprises 16 residues. Trimming removed 0 bases from V and 1 base from J; junction bases left unmatched: 2. This chain's CDR3 is CASSEALAGGTDTQYF. The CDR3 DNA follows: TGTGCCAGCAGTGAAGCGTTAGCGGGGGGCACAGATACGCAGTATTTT.

The rearrangement joins TRBV30 to TRBJ1-5, with TRBD1 identical over 9 bases. This CDR3 has 12 amino acids. V lost 1 base to trimming and J lost 15 bases; unmatched junction nucleotides: 7. The germline V gene encodes CDR1 GTSNPN and CDR2 SVGIG (reference sequence). The CDR3 DNA sequence: TGTGCCTGGAGTGAAAGACAGGGGGATCGGCATTTT. This gives the protein CAWSERQGDRHF. Filled out from reference TRBV30 and TRBJ1-5, the complete variable domain reads SQTIHQWPATLVQPVGSPLSLECTVEGTSNPNLYWYRQAAGRGLQLLFYSVGIGQISSEVPQNLSASRPQDRQFILSSKKLLLSDSGFYLCAWSERQGDRHFGDGTRLSIL.

The chain links TRBV19 to TRBJ1-1, with 7 bases identical to TRBD1. The J segment lost 1 base and the V segment lost 5 bases, leaving 7 bases of the junction unmatched. The CDR3 totals 15 residues. The germline V gene encodes CDR1 LNHDA and CDR2 SQIVND (reference sequence). CDR3 bases: TGTGCCAGTAGTGACAGGGCCTTCCCGAACACTGAAGCTTTCTTT. Residues: CASSDRAFPNTEAFF.

The chain links TRBV19 to TRBJ2-2, with D perhaps TRBD1 (6 bases). The V end lost 6 bases, the J end lost 4 bases, and 15 bases lay between the germline ends. Per the germline V gene, CDR1 is LNHDA and CDR2 is SQIVND (reference sequence). The CDR3 covers 15 residues. CDR3 residues: CASSTGQLSTGELFF. Written as DNA, the CDR3 is TGTGCCAGTAGCACTGGACAGTTATCCACCGGGGAGCTGTTTTTT.

The chain combines TRBV9 with TRBJ1-5, with D possibly TRBD1 on 6 matching bases. V gave up 3 bases and J gave up 3 bases, with 13 bases separating them. The CDR3 has 15 amino acids. Germline assignment: CDR1 SGDLS and CDR2 YYNGEE. As DNA, the CDR3 is TGTGCCAGCAGCGGAGGGGACATCCCCAATCAGCCCCAGCATTTT. Amino acid sequence: CASSGGDIPNQPQHF.

The chain combines TRBV7-2 with TRBJ1-6; D gene ambiguous. The CDR3 is 15 residues long. V shed 1 base and J shed 0 bases, with 4 bases lying between them. From germline, CDR1 is SGHTA and CDR2 FQGNSA. The CDR3 sequence: CASSLESSYNSPLHF. The CDR3 DNA reads as TGTGCCAGCAGCTTAGAGAGCTCCTATAATTCACCCCTCCACTTT.

The CDR3 loop is CASRRGRTGGVDEQFF. CDR3 nucleotide sequence: TGCGCCAGCAGGCGGGGCCGGACAGGGGGCGTGGATGAGCAGTTCTTC. This rearrangement joins TRBV5-1 to TRBJ2-1; 11 bases match TRBD1. The CDR3 is made up of 16 amino acids. Germline CDR1 SGHRS, CDR2 YFSETQ. V dropped 5 bases and J dropped 8; count of bases not matched to a gene: 12.

The genes are TRBV7-9 and TRBJ1-2; D gene uncertain. CDR3 length equals 14 residues. Germline V gives CDR1 SEHNR, CDR2 FQNEAQ (reference sequence). Trimming took off 2 bases at V and 0 bases at J, with 7 bases between the two ends. CDR3 residues: CASSLSSSNYGYTF. DNA of the CDR3: TGTGCCAGCAGCTTATCCAGCTCTAACTATGGCTACACCTTC.

This sequence joins TRBV2 and TRBJ2-4; 8 nucleotides agree with TRBD1. The CDR3 covers 15 residues. V shed 3 bases and J 8 bases; nucleotides not matched to a gene: 9. Germline CDR1 reads SNHLY; CDR2 reads FYNNEI. The CDR3 loop reads CASSEAGGLRYIQYF. CDR3 sequence (DNA): TGTGCCAGCAGTGAGGCAGGGGGCTTACGATACATTCAGTACTTC.